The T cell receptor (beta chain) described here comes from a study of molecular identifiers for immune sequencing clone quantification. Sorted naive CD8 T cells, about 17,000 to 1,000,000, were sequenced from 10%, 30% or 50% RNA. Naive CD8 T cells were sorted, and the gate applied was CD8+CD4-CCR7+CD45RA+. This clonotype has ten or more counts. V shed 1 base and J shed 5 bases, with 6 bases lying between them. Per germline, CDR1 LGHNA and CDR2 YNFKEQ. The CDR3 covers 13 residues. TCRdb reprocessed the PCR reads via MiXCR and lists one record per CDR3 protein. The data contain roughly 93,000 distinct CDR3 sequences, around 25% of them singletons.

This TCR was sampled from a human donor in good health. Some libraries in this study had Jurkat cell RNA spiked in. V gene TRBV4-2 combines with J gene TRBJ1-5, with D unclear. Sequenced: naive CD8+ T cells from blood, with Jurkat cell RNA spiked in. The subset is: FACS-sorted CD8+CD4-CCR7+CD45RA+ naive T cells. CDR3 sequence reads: CASSQVLDQPQHF. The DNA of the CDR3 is TGTGCCAGCAGCCAAGTTCTCGATCAGCCCCAGCATTTT.